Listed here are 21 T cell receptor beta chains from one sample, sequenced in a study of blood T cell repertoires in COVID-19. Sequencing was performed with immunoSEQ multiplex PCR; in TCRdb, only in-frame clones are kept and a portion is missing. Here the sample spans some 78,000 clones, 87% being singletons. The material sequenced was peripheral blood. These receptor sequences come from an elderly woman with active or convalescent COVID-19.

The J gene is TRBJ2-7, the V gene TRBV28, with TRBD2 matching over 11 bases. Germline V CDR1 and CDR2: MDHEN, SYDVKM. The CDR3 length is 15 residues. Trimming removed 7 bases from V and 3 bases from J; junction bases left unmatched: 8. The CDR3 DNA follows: TGTGCCAGCATGGGGGCTAGCGGGGGGATCTACGAGCAGTACTTC. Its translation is CASMGASGGIYEQYF.

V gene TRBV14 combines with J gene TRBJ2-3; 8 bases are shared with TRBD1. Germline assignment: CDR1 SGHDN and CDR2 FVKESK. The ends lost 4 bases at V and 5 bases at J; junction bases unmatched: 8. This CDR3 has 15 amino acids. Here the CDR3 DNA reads TGTGCCAGCAGCCCAAGCAGGGGGCGGGTAGATACGCAGTATTTT. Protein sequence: CASSPSRGRVDTQYF.

CDR3: CASSQTSPGLAYNEQFF. The CDR3 region has the DNA TGTGCCAGCAGTCAAACCTCGCCGGGACTAGCTTACAATGAGCAGTTCTTC. V usage is TRBV6-2 or TRBV6-3 and J usage is TRBJ2-1; 9 bases match TRBD2. V trimming: 5 bases; J trimming: 4 bases; junction bases outside the gene matches: 12. Germline V gives CDR1 MNHEY, CDR2 SVGEGT. The CDR3 spans 17 residues.

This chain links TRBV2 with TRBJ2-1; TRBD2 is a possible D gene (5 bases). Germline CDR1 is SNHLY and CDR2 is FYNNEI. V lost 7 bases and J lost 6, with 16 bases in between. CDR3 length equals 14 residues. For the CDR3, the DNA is TGTGCCAGCAAGGTCGGGAAATGGGCCAATGAGCAGTTCTTC. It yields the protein CASKVGKWANEQFF.

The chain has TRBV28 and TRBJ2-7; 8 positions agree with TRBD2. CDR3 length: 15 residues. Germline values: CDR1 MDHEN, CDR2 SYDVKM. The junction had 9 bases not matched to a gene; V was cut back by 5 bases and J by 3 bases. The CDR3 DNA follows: TGTGCCAGCAGTCTTCATAGCGGGAATCGCTACGAGCAGTACTTC. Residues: CASSLHSGNRYEQYF.

CDR3 bases: TGTGCCAGCAGCCGGCAGGGGTCCGGGGAGCTGTTTTTT. Its translation: CASSRQGSGELFF. The chain combines TRBV7-9 with TRBJ2-2, with D possibly TRBD1 on 6 matching bases. The CDR3 is made up of 13 amino acids. Trimming left V 5 bases short and J 6 bases short, with 10 bases between. The V gene's germline CDR1 is SEHNR and CDR2 FQNEAQ (reference sequence). The entire variable domain, with the rest obtained from reference TRBV7-9 and TRBJ2-2, is as follows: DTGVSQNPRHKITKRGQNVTFRCDPISEHNRLYWYRQTLGQGPEFLTYFQNEAQLEKSRLLSDRFSAERPKGSFSTLEIQRTEQGDSAMYLCASSRQGSGELFFGEGSRLTVL.

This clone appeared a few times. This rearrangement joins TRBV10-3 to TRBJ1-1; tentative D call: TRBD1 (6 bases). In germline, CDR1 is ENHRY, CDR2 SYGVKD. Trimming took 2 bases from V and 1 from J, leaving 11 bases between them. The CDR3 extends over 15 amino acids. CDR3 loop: CAISEPQGQNTEAFF. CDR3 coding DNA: TGTGCCATCAGTGAGCCCCAGGGACAGAACACTGAAGCTTTCTTT.

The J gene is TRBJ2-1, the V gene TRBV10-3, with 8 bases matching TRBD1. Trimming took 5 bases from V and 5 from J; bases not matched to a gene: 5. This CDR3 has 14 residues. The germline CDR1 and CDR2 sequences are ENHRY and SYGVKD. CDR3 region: CAISPTGAHNEQFF. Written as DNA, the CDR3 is TGTGCCATCAGTCCGACAGGGGCCCACAATGAGCAGTTCTTC.

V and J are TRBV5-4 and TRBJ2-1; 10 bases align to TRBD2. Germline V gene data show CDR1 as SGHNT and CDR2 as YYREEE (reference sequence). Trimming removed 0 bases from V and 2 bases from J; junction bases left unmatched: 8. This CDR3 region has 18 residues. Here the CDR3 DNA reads TGTGCCAGCAGCTTGGCCAGGGGAACTAGCGGGACCTACAATGAGCAGTTCTTC. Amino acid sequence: CASSLARGTSGTYNEQFF. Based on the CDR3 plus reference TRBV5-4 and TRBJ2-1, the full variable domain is ETGVTQSPTHLIKTRGQQVTLRCSSQSGHNTVSWYQQALGQGPQFIFQYYREEENGRGNFPPRFSGLQFPNYSSELNVNALELDDSALYLCASSLARGTSGTYNEQFFGPGTRLTVL.

CDR3 protein: CASSVAVRGTGNTIYF. CDR3 coding DNA: TGTGCCAGCAGCGTAGCAGTCAGGGGAACTGGAAACACCATATATTTT. The chain is built from TRBV9 and TRBJ1-3; D may be TRBD1 (6 bases). V was trimmed by 0 bases and J by 2 bases, leaving 12 bases between them. The germline gives CDR1 SGDLS, CDR2 YYNGEE. CDR3 size: 16 residues.

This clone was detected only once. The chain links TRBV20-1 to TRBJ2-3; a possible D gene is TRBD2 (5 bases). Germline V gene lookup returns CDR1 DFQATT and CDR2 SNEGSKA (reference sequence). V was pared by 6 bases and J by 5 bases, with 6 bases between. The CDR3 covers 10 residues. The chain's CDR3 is CSAGEDTQYF. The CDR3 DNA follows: TGCAGTGCGGGAGAAGATACGCAGTATTTT.

The CDR3: CASSFQTGTGDGYTF. As DNA, the CDR3 is TGTGCCAGCAGTTTCCAGACCGGGACAGGAGATGGCTACACCTTC. The V call is TRBV28, the J call TRBJ1-2; TRBD1 matches at 8 bases. After removal of 3 bases from V and 6 bases from J, the junction contained 9 bases not matched to a gene. This CDR3 is 15 amino acids long. The V gene's germline CDR1 is MDHEN and CDR2 SYDVKM.

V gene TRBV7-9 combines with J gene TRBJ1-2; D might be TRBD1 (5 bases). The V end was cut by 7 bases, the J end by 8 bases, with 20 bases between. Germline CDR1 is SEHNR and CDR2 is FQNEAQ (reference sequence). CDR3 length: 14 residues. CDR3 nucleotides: TGTGCCAGCACGGCCGCCTGGCAGGGATCAGGCTACACCTTC. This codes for CASTAAWQGSGYTF.

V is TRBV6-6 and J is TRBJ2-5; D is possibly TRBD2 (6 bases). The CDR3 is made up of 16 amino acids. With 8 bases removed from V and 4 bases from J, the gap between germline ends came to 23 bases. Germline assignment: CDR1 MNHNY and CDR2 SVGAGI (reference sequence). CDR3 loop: CASCSSRGGLGETQYF. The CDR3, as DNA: TGTGCCAGCTGTTCCTCTCGTGGGGGGTTGGGAGAGACCCAGTACTTC.

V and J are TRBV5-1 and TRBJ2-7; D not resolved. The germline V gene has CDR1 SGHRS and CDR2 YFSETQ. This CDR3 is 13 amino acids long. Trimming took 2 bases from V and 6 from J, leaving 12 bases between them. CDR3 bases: TGCGCCAGCAGCTTTCGCGGCCTGGGCGAGCAGTACTTC. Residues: CASSFRGLGEQYF.

Written as DNA, the CDR3 is TGTGCCAGCAGTCTCAAGATCGGGGGAGAAGCTTTCTTT. The encoded protein is CASSLKIGGEAFF. V gene TRBV2 combines with J gene TRBJ1-1; TRBD1 might be the D (5 bases). The CDR3 covers 13 residues. Germline assignment: CDR1 SNHLY and CDR2 FYNNEI. V was cut by 5 bases and J by 8 bases, with 15 bases left in between.

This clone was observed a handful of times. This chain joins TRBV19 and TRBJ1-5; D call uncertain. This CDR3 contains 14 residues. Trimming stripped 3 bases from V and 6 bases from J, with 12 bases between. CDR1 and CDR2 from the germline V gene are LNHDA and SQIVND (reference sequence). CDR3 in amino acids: CASSIAGFGQPQHF. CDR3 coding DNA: TGTGCCAGTAGTATTGCGGGGTTCGGTCAGCCCCAGCATTTT.

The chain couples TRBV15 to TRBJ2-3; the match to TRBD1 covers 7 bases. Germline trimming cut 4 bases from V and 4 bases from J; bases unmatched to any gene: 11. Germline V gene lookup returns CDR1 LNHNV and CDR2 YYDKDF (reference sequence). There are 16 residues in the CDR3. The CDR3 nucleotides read TGTGCCACCAGCACTGTGCCAGGGCAGGGGGCAGATACGCAGTATTTT. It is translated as CATSTVPGQGADTQYF.

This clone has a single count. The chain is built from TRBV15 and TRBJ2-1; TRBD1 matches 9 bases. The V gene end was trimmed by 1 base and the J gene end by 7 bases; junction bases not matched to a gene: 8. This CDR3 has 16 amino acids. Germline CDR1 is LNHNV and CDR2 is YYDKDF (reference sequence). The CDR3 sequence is CATSRGHTGGLNEQFF. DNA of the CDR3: TGTGCCACCAGCAGAGGGCACACAGGGGGCCTGAATGAGCAGTTCTTC.

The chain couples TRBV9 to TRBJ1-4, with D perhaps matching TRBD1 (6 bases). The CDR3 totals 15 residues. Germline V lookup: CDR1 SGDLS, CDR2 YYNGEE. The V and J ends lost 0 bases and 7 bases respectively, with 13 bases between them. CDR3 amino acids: CASSVAQGLGEKLFF. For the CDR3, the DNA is TGTGCCAGCAGCGTAGCGCAGGGGCTCGGTGAAAAACTGTTTTTT. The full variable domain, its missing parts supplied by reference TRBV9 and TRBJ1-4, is DSGVTQTPKHLITATGQRVTLRCSPRSGDLSVYWYQQSLDQGLQFLIQYYNGEERAKGNILERFSAQQFPDLHSELNLSSLELGDSALYFCASSVAQGLGEKLFFGSGTQLSVL.

In DNA, the CDR3 is TGTGCCAGCAGGAGAGACACAGGTCGCACAGATACGCAGTATTTT. This gives the protein CASRRDTGRTDTQYF. The V call is TRBV6-5, the J call TRBJ2-3, with a tentative D call TRBD1 (5 bases). This CDR3 contains 15 residues. The V end lost 6 bases, the J end lost 1 base, and 14 bases lay between the germline ends. In germline, CDR1 is MNHEY, CDR2 SVGAGI.